This TCR beta chain was profiled in a study of T cell responses to AZD1222 COVID-19 vaccine. Study-wide points: Samples come after the peak T cell response, not at day 14. In the spike-specific TCR repertoire, nearly half reportedly target unmutated variant regions. White British donors predominated, females outnumbered males, and clonal diversity was possibly underestimated. When two AZD1222 doses had been given, Spike-specific TCR breadth and depth rose.

Sequenced by immunoSEQ multiplex PCR; TCRdb stores in-frame clones only, minus some. The data contain about 170,000 clones, just under 95% of them singletons. The germline V gene encodes CDR1 SGHAT and CDR2 FQNNGV. This CDR3 has 12 residues. V lost 2 bases and J 8 bases, leaving 9 bases between the germline ends. To note about this clone: The antigen remains unidentified.

The chain couples TRBV11-2 to TRBJ1-2; possibly TRBD1 for D (5 bases). This specimen was peripheral blood, taken on day 0 of AZD1222 vaccination. This sequence was found in an adult in good health. CDR3 loop: CASSLSRAGYTF. The CDR3 coding sequence is TGTGCCAGCAGCTTAAGCAGGGCGGGCTACACCTTC.